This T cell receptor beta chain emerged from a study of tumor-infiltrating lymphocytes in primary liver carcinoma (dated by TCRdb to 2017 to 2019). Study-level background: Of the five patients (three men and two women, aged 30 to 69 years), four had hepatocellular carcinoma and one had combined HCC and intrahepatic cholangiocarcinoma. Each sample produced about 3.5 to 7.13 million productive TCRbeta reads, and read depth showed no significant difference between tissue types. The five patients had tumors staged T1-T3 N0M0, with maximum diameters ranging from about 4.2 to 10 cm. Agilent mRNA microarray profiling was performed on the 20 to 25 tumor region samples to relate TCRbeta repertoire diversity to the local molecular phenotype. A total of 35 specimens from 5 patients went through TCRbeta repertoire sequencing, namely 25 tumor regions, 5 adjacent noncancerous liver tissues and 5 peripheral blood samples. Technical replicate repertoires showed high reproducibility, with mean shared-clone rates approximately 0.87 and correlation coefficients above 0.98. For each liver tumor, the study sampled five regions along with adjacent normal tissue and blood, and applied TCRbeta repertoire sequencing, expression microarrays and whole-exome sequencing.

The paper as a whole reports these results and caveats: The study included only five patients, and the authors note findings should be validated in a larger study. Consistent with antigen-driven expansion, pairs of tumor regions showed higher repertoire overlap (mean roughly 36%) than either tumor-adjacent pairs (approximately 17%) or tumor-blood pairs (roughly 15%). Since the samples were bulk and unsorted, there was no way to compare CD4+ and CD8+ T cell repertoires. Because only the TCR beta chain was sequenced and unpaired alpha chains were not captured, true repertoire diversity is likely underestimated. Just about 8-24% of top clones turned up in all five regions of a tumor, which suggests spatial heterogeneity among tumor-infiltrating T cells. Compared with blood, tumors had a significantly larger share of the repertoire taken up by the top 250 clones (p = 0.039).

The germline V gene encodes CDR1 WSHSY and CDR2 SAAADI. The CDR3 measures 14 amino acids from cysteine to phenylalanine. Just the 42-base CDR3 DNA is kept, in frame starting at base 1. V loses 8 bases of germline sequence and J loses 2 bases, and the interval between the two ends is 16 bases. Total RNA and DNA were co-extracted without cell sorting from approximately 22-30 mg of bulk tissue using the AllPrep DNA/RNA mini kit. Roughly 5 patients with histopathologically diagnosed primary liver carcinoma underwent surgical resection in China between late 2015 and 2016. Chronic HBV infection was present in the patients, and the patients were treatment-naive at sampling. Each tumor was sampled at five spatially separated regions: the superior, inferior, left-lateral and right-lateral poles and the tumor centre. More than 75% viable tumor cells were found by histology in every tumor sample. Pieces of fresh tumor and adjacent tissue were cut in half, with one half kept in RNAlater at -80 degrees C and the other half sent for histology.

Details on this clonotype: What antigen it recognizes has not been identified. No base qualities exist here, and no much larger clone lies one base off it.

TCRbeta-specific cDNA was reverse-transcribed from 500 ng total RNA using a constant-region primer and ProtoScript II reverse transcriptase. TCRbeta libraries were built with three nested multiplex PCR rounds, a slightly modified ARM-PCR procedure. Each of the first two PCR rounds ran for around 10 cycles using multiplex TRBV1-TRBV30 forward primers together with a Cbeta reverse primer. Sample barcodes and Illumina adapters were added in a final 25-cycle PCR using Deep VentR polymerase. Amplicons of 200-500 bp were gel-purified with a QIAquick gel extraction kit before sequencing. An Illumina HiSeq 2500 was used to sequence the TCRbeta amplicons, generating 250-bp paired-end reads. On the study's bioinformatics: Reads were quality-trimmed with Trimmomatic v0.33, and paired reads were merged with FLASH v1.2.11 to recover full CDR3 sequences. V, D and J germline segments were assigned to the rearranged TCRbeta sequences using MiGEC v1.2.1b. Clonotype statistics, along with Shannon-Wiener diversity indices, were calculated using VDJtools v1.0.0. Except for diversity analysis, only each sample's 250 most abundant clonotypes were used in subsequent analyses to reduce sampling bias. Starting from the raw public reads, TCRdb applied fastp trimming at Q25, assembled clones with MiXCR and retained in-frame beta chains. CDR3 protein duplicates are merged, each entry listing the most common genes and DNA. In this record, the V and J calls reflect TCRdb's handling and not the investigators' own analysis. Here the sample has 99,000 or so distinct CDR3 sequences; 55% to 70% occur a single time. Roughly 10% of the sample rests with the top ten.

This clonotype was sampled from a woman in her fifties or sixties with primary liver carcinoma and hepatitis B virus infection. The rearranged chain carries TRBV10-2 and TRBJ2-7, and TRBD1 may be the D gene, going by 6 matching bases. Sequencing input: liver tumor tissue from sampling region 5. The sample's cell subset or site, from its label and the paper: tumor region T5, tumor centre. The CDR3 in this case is CASAGASGTYEQYF. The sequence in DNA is TGCGCCAGCGCAGGGGCTAGTGGGACCTACGAGCAGTACTTC.